Included here is one TCR beta chain sequence, with context. What it binds is unknown. This sample stems from a study of T cell repertoires in cytomegalovirus infection. Study-wide context: Recently identified HLA-C-restricted CMV epitopes were among the peptides used. Indicated by public TCR beta signatures were CMV infection and matching HLA type. Study-wide results and limits: HLA-C-restricted CMV clonotypes gave the most frequent clonotype in two of eight donors. Identification of carriers of CMV plus the relevant HLA was achieved through cumulative public TCR beta family frequency.

TCRdb reprocessed the reads via MiXCR and lists one record per CDR3 protein. Seen here are roughly 500,000 distinct CDR3 sequences, more than 40% observed once, and the top ten hold roughly two fifths. Trimming took off 5 bases at V and 3 bases at J, with 13 bases between the two ends. This CDR3 spans 14 amino acids. Germline V CDR1 and CDR2: SGHTA, FQGNSA. This receptor was identified in a human donor in good health (CMV status not recorded). Some clones in this sample may be carry-over from other donors' samples. Specimen: cultured PBMCs, collected from culture after CMV antigen stimulation. The chain links TRBV7-2 to TRBJ2-5; perhaps TRBD1 as D (5 bases). The CDR3 coding sequence is TGTGCCAGCAGCAACAATCTAGGGGAAGAGACCCAGTACTTC. This codes for CASSNNLGEETQYF.